The clone carrying this T cell receptor (beta chain) is a singleton in its sample. This sample includes further DNA sequences coding for the same CDR3. The germline gives CDR1 SGHDT, CDR2 YYEEEE. The CDR3 totals 13 residues. With V trimmed by 0 bases and J by 5 bases, 1 base remained unmatched. This entry comes from a study of blood T cell repertoires in COVID-19. Study information: Samples taken during acute and convalescent COVID-19 were collected in the United States, Italy and Spain. Sample material is recorded as cDNA or gDNA derived from T cells, B-cell-depleted T cells, or PBMCs.

Original processing methods: Amplification with reference gene primers provided the estimates of nucleated cell counts. The data were produced by immunoSEQ multiplex PCR, yet TCRdb's version contains in-frame clones alone and is incomplete. V and J calls and clone size are copied from that table; D and trimming were computed from the DNA. This sample has 80,000 or so clones; 80% occur once, and the top ten carry 4% to 5.5%. Specimen: peripheral blood. The rearrangement links TRBV5-6 to TRBJ1-1; 7 bases are a match to TRBD1. The sequence derives from a woman in her sixties or seventies with acute or convalescent COVID-19. The CDR3 is CASSLGRGTEAFF. In DNA, the CDR3 is TGTGCCAGCAGCTTGGGCAGGGGGACTGAAGCTTTCTTT.